This T cell receptor (beta chain) is drawn from a study of identical twins. Study-wide results and limits: Insertion counts were lower in abundant cord blood beta clonotypes, a trend that memory repertoires did not show.

About this clonotype: What it binds is not known.

The CDR3 has 13 amino acids. With 1 base removed from V and 6 bases from J, the gap between germline ends came to 11 bases. Germline values: CDR1 DFQATT, CDR2 SNEGSKA (reference sequence). With template switching, a universal primer site was added, and the cDNA carried unique molecular identifiers. Using its own MiXCR run on the 5' RACE reads, TCRdb lists one record per CDR3 protein. This sample yields approximately 500,000 distinct CDR3 sequences, of which roughly a quarter are seen a single time; about 3% belongs to the top ten. Each donor (without exception) was a healthy Caucasian. These same data were also listed under a study on T cells expressing NK-cell markers. That report adds: Among the eight sequenced donors, seven tested HCMV-seropositive and one tested seronegative.

The V gene is TRBV20-1, the J gene TRBJ2-3; D is unclear. Sample: CD4+ T cells sorted from blood. This receptor was taken from a young woman in good health. In nucleotides, the CDR3 is TGCAGTGCTAGAGTCCCCTATTCCGATACGCAGTATTTT. Encoded protein: CSARVPYSDTQYF.